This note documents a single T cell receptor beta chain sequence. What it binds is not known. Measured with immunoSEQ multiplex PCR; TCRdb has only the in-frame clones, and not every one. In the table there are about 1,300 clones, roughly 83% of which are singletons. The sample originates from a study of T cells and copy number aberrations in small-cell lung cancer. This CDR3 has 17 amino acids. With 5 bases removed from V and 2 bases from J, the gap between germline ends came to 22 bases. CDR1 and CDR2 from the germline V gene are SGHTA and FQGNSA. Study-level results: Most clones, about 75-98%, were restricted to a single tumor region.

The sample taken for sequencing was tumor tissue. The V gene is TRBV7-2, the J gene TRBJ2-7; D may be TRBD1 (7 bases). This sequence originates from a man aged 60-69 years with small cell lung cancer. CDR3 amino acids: CASSQLFGQGGPYEQYF. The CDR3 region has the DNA TGTGCCAGCAGCCAGCTTTTTGGGCAGGGGGGACCCTACGAGCAGTACTTC. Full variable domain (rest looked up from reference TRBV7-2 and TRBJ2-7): GAGVSQSPSNKVTEKGKDVELRCDPISGHTALYWYRQSLGQGLEFLIYFQGNSAPDKSGLPSDRFSAERTGGSVSTLTIQRTQQEDSAVYLCASSQLFGQGGPYEQYFGPGTRLTVT.